The clone carrying this TCR beta chain was picked up a small number of times. The antigen is undetermined. The CDR3 extends over 15 amino acids. Losses at the gene ends were 3 bases for V and 9 bases for J; bases not matched to a gene: 5. TCRdb re-called the 5' RACE reads through MiXCR, storing one row per CDR3 protein. The sample contains about 560,000 distinct CDR3 sequences, roughly 21% of which appear only once. The entry originates in a study of T-cell memory formation after mild COVID-19. Study outcomes and limitations: Clones contracting over day 15 to 85 were CD4/CD8 balanced, with later expanders leaning CD4+.

This chain connects TRBV12-3 or TRBV12-4 to TRBJ2-1, with 13 bases aligning to TRBD2. Sample: PBMCs or a T cell subset sorted from them (not recorded which). The sequence derives from an adult woman who had mild COVID-19 (a few samples of this study predate the infection). Cell type and time point are not known. The CDR3 DNA reads as TGTGCCAGCAGTTTTGGACTAGCGGGAGCTAGTGAGCAGTTCTTC. Protein: CASSFGLAGASEQFF.